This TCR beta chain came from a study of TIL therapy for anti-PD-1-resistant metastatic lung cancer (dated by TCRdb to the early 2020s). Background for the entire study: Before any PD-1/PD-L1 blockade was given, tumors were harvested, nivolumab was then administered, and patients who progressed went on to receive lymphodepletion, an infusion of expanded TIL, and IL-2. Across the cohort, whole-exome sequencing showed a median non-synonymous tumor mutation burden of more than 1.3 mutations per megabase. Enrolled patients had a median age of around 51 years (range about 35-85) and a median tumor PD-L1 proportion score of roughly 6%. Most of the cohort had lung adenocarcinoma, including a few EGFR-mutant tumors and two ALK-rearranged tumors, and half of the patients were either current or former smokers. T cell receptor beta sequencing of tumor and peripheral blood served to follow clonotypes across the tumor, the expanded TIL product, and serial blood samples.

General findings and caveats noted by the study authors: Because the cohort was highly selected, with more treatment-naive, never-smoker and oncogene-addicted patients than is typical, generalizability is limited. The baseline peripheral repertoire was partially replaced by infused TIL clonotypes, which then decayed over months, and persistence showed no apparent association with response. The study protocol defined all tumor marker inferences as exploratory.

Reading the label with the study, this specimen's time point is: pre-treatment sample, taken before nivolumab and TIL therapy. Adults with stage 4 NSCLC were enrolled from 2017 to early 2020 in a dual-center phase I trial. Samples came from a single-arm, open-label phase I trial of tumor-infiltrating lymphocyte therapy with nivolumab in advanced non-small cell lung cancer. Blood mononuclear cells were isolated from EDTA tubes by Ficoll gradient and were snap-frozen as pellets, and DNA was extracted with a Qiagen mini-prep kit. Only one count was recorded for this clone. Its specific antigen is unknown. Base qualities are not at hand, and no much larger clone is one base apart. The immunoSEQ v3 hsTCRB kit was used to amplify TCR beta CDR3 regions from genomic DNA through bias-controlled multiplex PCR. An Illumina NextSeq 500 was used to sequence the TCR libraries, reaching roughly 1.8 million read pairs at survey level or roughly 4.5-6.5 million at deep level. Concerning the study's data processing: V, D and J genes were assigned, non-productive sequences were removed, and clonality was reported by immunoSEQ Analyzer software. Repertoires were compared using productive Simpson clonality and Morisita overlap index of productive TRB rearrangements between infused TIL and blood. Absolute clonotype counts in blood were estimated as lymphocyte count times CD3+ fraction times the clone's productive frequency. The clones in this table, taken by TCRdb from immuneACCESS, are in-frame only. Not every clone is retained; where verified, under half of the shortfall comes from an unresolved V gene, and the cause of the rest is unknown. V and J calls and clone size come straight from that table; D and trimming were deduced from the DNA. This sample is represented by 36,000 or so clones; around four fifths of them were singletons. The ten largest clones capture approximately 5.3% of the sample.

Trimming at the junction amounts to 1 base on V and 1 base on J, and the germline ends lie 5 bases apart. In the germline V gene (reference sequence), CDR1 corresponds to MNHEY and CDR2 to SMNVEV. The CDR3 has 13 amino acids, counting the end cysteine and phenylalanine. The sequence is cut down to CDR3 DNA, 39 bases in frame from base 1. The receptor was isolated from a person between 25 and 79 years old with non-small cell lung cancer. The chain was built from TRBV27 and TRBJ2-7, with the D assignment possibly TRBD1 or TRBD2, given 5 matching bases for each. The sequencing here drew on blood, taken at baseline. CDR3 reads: CASSLWGSYEQYF. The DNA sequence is TGTGCCAGCAGTTTATGGGGGTCCTACGAGCAGTACTTC.